This T cell receptor beta chain was observed in a study of blood T cell repertoires in COVID-19. Study-wide background: Material from acute and convalescent COVID-19 was sourced from the United States, Italy and Spain. T cells, B-cell-depleted T cells, or PBMCs supplied cDNA or gDNA.

The CDR3 covers 14 residues. The germline gives CDR1 ENHRY, CDR2 SYGVKD. Trimming removed 11 bases from V and 1 base from J; junction bases left unmatched: 7. Authors' data handling: Nucleated cell counts were estimated from reference gene primer amplification. The assay was immunoSEQ multiplex PCR, and TCRdb's table has in-frame clones only and misses some. Clone size and the V and J calls come from that table; the DNA yielded D and trimming. The table has approximately 97,000 clones, about 86% seen once. The source material was peripheral blood. This chain links TRBV10-3 with TRBJ2-2; 7 bases agree with TRBD2. The sequence was collected from a woman aged 80 or over with acute or convalescent COVID-19. The CDR3 DNA reads TGTGCCGCGGTTGGCGGGGGGAACACCGGGGAGCTGTTTTTT. Its protein product is CAAVGGGNTGELFF.